This record covers a single T cell receptor (beta chain). Authors' processing steps: Estimation of nucleated cell counts was performed using reference gene primer amplification. The assay was immunoSEQ multiplex PCR, and TCRdb's table has in-frame clones only and misses some. V and J calls and clone size follow that table, whereas D and trimming were derived from the DNA. The sample holds about 180,000 clones; approximately 80% are singletons and the top ten take approximately 7.3%. Germline CDR1 and CDR2: SGHDT and YYEEEE. The V and J ends lost 7 bases and 4 bases respectively, with 11 bases between them. This CDR3 region has 13 residues. The sample comes from a study of blood T cell repertoires in COVID-19. Whole-study context: Some COVID-19 samples were acute and others convalescent; all came from the United States, Italy and Spain. T cells, B-cell-depleted T cells, or PBMCs supplied cDNA or gDNA.

The TCR was taken from a human donor in a cohort sampled during active COVID-19. The chain is built from TRBV5-6 and TRBJ1-4; D unresolved. The specimen was peripheral blood. CDR3 bases: TGTGCCAGCCGATCTACAGTTAATGAAAAACTGTTTTTT. Translating gives CASRSTVNEKLFF.